This T cell receptor (beta chain) was identified in a study of T cells in Graves' hyperthyroidism and ophthalmopathy. Study-wide points: The majority of expanded thyroid clonotypes above 0.001 also appeared in blood.

TCR beta CDR3 region amplification was performed from RNA transcripts. Primed by the HTBI set, a first-round RT-PCR was run on the TCR CDR3. MiXCR, applied by TCRdb to the multiplex PCR reads, yields one record per CDR3 protein. Of 300,000 to 400,000 distinct CDR3 sequences in the sample, 15% to 20% were seen once. V lost 4 bases, J lost 1 base, and 8 bases lay in between. Germline loops: CDR1 SGHRS, CDR2 YFSETQ. This CDR3 spans 13 amino acids. Exclusion followed for patients with uncontrolled infection, other autoimmune disease, pregnancy or lactation. Diagnostic assessment was based on clinical symptoms, serum thyroxine and TRAb, thyroid ultrasound and orbital computed tomography. In this sample, this clonotype turned up many times. The antigen remains unidentified.

J is TRBJ2-5 and V is TRBV5-1; D possibly uses TRBD1 or TRBD2 (5 bases each). Sequencing was carried out using blood. The clonotype originates from a woman in her fifties or sixties with Graves' hyperthyroidism. The CDR3 nucleotides are TGCGCCAGCAGCGAGGGACCCCAAGAGACCCAGTACTTC. Protein: CASSEGPQETQYF.